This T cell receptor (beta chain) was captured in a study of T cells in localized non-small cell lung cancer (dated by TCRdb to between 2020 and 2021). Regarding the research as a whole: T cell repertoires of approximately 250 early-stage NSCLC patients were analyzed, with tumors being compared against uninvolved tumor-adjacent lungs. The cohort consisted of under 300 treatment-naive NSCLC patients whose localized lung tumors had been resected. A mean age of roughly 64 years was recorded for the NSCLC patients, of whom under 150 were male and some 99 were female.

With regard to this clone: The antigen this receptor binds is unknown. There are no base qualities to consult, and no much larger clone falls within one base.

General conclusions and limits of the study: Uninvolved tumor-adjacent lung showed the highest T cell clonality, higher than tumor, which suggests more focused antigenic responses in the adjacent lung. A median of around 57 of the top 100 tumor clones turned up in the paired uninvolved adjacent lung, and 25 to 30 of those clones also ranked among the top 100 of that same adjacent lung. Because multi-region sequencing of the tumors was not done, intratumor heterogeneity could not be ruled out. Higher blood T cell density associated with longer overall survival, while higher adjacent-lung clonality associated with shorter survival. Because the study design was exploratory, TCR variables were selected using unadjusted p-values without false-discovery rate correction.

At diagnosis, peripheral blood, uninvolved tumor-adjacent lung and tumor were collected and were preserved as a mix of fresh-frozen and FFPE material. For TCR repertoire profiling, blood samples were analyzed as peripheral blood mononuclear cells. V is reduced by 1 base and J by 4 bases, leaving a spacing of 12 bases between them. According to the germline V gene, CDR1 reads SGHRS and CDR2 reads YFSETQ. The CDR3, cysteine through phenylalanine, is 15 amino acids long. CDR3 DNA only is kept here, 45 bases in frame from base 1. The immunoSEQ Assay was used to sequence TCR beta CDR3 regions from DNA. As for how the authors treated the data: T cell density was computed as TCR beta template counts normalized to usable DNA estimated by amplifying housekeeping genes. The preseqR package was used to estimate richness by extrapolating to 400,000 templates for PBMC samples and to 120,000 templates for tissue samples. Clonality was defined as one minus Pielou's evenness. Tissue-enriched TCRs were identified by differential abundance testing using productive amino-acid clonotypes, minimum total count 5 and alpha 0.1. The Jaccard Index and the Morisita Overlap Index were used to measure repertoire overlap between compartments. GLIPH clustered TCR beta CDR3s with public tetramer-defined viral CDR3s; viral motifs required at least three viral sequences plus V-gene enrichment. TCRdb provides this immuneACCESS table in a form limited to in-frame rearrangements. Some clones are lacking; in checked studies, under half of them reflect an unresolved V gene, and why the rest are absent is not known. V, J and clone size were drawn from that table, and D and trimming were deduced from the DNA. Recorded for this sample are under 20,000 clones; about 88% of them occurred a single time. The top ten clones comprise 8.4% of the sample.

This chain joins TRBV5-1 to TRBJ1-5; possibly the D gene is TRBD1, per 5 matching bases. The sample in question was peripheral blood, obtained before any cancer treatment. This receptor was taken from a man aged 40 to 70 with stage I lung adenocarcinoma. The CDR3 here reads CASSLFGGGNQPQHF. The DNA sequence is TGCGCCAGCAGCTTGTTCGGGGGAGGGAATCAGCCCCAGCATTTT.